This TCR beta chain was documented in a study of cytomegalovirus exposure and HLA in healthy donors. Whole-study findings and limits: It was only CMV serostatus that was available as immune exposure information.

PCR was performed using 60 Vbeta and 13 Jbeta primers. The assay was immunoSEQ multiplex PCR, and TCRdb's table has in-frame clones only and misses some. The sample has about 160,000 clones; approximately 79% are singletons. The trim removed 7 bases at V and 5 bases at J, leaving 9 bases unmatched. The CDR3 is made up of 16 amino acids. The germline gives CDR1 SGHRS, CDR2 YFSETQ. For this clone: Its antigen remains unknown.

This rearrangement joins TRBV5-1 to TRBJ2-2, with TRBD2 matching 12 bases. This clonotype was obtained from a man over 45 in good health and CMV-seropositive. The specimen sequenced was PBMCs. The chain's CDR3 is CASQTSGRSRTGELFF. DNA of the CDR3: TGCGCCAGCCAGACTAGCGGGAGATCGCGGACCGGGGAGCTGTTTTTT.